This T cell receptor beta chain was profiled in a study of blood T cells in healthy people across ages. Germline V lookup: CDR1 DFQATT, CDR2 SNEGSKA (reference sequence). V shed 3 bases and J shed 0 bases, with 18 bases lying between them. The CDR3 has 17 residues. Sample-barcoded 5' priming and a J-beta primer mix drove a second PCR of roughly 6 to 12 cycles. TCRdb itself ran the 5' RACE reads through MiXCR, one entry per CDR3 protein. This sample has hundreds of thousands of distinct CDR3 sequences, with approximately 30% found just once. The V and J genes are TRBV20-1 and TRBJ2-1; D call uncertain. The sequence was obtained from an elderly woman in good health. The specimen sequenced was blood. The CDR3 here is CSAREDGSGPSYNEQFF. The CDR3 nucleotides are TGCAGTGCTAGGGAAGATGGTAGTGGTCCCTCCTACAATGAGCAGTTCTTC.